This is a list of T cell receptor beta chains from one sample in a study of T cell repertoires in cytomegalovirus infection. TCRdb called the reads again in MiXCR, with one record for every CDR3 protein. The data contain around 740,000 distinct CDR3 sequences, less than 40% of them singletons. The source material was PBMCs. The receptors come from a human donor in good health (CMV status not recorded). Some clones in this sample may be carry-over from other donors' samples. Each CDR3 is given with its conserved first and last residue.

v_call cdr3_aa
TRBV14 CASSHPRTALHF
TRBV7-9 CASSLMRGSSYEQYF
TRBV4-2 CASSSFSGQFALNYGYTF
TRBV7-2 CASSVSGVEKLFF
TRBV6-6 CASSSAVDSQYEQYF
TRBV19 CASSIGLRDTQYF
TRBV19 CASSRRTGGSSYNEQFF
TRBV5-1 CASSPLRVGASPLHF
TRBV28 CASSPRAGESYEQYF
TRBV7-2 CASSLAYPVVGEQYF
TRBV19 CASSILRLGAATEAFF
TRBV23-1 CASSQSQGGTTTDTQYF
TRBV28 CATSSSYEQYF
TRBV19 CAIKRTVSNQPQHF
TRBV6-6 CASSYRGLGEKLFF
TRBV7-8 CASSLLLSTGGGYTF
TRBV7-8 CARTQGRGGQGARNEQFF
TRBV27 CASSLTNGRTGELFF
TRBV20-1 CSARDRGAQIHEQYF
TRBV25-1 CASSAQSGDEQYF
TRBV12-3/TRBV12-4 CASSLGPNTEAFF
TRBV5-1 CASSLMADRTEQYF
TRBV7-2 CASKAGGFGELFF
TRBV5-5 CASSPGTSEQYF
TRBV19 CASSIKGDEQFF
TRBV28 CASSIPTTGTLYNEQFF
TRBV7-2 CASSLSGQGVYEQFF
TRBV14 CASSQDGWEQYF
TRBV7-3 CASSSPAGSLGANVLTF